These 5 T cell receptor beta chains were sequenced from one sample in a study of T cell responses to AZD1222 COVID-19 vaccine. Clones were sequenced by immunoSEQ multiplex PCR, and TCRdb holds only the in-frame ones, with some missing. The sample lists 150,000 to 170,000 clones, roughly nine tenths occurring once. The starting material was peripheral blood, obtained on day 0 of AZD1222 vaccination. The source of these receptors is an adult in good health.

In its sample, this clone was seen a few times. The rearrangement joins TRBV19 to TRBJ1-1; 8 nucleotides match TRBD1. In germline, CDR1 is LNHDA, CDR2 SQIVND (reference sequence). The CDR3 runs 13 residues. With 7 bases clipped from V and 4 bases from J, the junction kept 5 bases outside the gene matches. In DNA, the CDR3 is TGTGCCAGTACCCAGACAGGGGTCACTGAAGCTTTCTTT. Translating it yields CASTQTGVTEAFF. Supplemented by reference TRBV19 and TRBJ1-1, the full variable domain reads DGGITQSPKYLFRKEGQNVTLSCEQNLNHDAMYWYRQDPGQGLRLIYYSQIVNDFQKGDIAEGYSVSREKKESFPLTVTSAQKNPTAFYLCASTQTGVTEAFFGQGTRLTVV.

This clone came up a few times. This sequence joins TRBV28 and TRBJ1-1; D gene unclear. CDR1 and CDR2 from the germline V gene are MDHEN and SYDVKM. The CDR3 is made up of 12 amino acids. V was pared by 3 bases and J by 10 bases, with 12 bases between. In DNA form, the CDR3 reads TGTGCCAGCAGTTTGCCGGGCGCTATAGCTTTCTTT. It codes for CASSLPGAIAFF.

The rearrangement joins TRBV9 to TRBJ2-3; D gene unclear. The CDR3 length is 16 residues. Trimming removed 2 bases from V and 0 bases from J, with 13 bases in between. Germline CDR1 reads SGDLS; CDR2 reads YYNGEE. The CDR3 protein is CASSVGMKTSTDTQYF. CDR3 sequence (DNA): TGTGCCAGCAGCGTTGGTATGAAAACTAGCACAGATACGCAGTATTTT.

As DNA, the CDR3 is TGTGCCAGCAGCGGGTTGCAACACATTAGCTATGGCTACACCTTC. Its protein product is CASSGLQHISYGYTF. The rearrangement joins TRBV7-9 to TRBJ1-2; D call uncertain. The ends were cut back, 5 bases at V and 4 bases at J, with 17 bases in the middle. Germline CDR1 reads SEHNR; CDR2 reads FQNEAQ (reference sequence). The CDR3 has 15 residues.

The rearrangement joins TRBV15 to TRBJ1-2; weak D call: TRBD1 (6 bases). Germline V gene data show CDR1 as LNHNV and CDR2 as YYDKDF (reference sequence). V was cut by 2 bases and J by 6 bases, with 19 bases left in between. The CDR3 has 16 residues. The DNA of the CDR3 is TGTGCCACCAGCAGAACGACAGGACTTTTAGGTGATGGCTACACCTTC. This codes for CATSRTTGLLGDGYTF.